In its sample, the clone carrying this TCR beta chain was seen once. The sample is drawn from a study of blood T cell repertoires in COVID-19. In the study overall: COVID-19 samples, acute and convalescent, were from the United States, Italy and Spain. Nucleic acid was either cDNA or gDNA, and it came from T cells, B-cell-depleted T cells, or PBMCs.

The germline gives CDR1 SEHNR, CDR2 FQNEAQ (reference sequence). The trim removed 3 bases at V and 5 bases at J, leaving 7 bases unmatched. The CDR3 consists of 16 residues. Under the authors' procedure: Reference gene primers were amplified, and this amplification served to estimate nucleated cell counts. Some clones are missing from TCRdb's copy, which holds only in-frame ones; the method was immunoSEQ multiplex PCR. V, J and clone size are those of that table, while D and trimming were read from the DNA. The sample lists 100,000 or so clones, around 74% seen once, with less than 20% in the top ten.

The chain employs TRBV7-9 and TRBJ2-2, with 9 bases lining up with TRBD2. Sequencing input: peripheral blood. The sequence derives from a woman aged 70-85 years with acute or convalescent COVID-19. The CDR3 sequence: CASSFRGGARTGELFF. The CDR3 bases are TGTGCCAGCAGCTTCCGCGGGGGGGCGCGGACCGGGGAGCTGTTTTTT.